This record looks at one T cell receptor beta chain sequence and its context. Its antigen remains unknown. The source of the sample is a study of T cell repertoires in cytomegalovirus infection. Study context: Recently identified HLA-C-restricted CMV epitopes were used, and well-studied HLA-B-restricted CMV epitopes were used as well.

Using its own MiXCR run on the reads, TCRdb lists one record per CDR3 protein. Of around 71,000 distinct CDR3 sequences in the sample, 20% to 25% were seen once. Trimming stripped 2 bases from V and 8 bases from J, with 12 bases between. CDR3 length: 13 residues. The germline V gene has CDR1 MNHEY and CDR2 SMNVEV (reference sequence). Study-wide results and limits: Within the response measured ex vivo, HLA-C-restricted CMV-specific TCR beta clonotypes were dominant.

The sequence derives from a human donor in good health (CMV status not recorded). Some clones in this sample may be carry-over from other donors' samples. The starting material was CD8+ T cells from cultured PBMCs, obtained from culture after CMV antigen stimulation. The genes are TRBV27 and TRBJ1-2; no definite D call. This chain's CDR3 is CASSLTGLSGYTF. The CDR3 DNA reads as TGTGCCAGCAGTTTAACGGGATTGAGCGGCTACACCTTC.